This T cell receptor beta chain was sequenced in a study of T cell changes during pregnancy in multiple sclerosis (dated by TCRdb to about 2019). With respect to the entire study: The study looked at changes in the T cell repertoire across pregnancy in women with multiple sclerosis.

The method behind the library was the immunoSEQ multiplex PCR assay. As stored in TCRdb, this immuneACCESS dataset retains in-frame rearrangements with V and J assigned. A fraction of the clones does not appear; measured against another copy, unresolved V genes explain less than half of the discrepancy, and the remainder lacks a known reason. This sample lists roughly 86,000 clones; roughly 92% were detected once. Over 2% of the sample rests with the top ten. The germline V gene provides CDR1 WSHSY and CDR2 SAAADI. V trim: 5 bases; J trim: 5 bases; unmatched bases: 5. The CDR3 covers 14 residues, taking in both the cysteine and the phenylalanine. Only the CDR3 portion is preserved as DNA: 42 bases, with reading frame beginning at the first base. Remarks on this clone: The specificity of this receptor is unknown. There are no base qualities to consult, and no much larger clone falls within one base.

The sample was peripheral blood, taken in the first trimester of pregnancy. This sequence uses TRBV10-2 and TRBJ2-5; 10 nucleotides in the junction match TRBD2. The receptor was derived from a female donor with multiple sclerosis, enrolled in a pregnancy study. For the CDR3, the sequence is CASSITSGTETQYF. The DNA sequence reads TGCGCCAGCAGTATAACTAGCGGGACGGAGACCCAGTACTTC.